This entry concerns a single T cell receptor beta chain. Antigen unknown. What was sequenced were expressed TCRB transcripts, since all of the isolated RNA had been reverse transcribed. The assay was immunoSEQ multiplex PCR, and TCRdb's table has in-frame clones only and misses some. The sample holds a few hundred thousand clones, around 12% seen once. This entry is derived from a study of beta chain features in type 1 diabetes. Points from the study as a whole: The naive, central memory and Treg TCRB repertoires showed an apparent similarity that was greater among patients than among healthy donors.

Trimming left V 3 bases short and J 7 bases short, with 19 bases between. Germline loops: CDR1 SGHRS, CDR2 YFSETQ. The CDR3 is made up of 15 amino acids. Purity above 95% was achieved in all sorted populations. V is TRBV5-1 and J is TRBJ1-1; D might be TRBD1 (5 bases). The sequence was collected from a man aged 18 to 35 in good health. Sequenced input: naive CD4+ T cells from blood. CDR3 sequence (DNA): TGCGCCAGCAGCTCTGAGTTAGGAGGGGCGGTTGAAGCTTTCTTT. Encoded protein: CASSSELGGAVEAFF.